Presented here are 32 T cell receptor beta chains from one specimen sequenced in a study of T-cell reconstitution after alpha-beta-depleted transplantation in children. The TCRbeta library incorporated unique molecular identifiers. TCRdb used MiXCR to reprocess the PCR reads, holding one entry per CDR3 protein. The sample shows over 150,000 distinct CDR3 sequences, 11% of them seen only once. The specimen was PBMCs, collected before TCRalphabeta/CD19-depleted stem cell transplant. The receptor source for this set is a boy aged 2-15 years with acute myeloid leukemia, due to receive a stem cell transplant.

The chain carries TRBV10-3 and TRBJ2-5, with unresolved D. The CDR3 covers 15 residues. The germline V and J ends were trimmed by 8 bases and 0 bases, with 16 bases remaining between them. In germline, CDR1 is ENHRY, CDR2 SYGVKD. CDR3 DNA: TGTGCCATCCACACATCTGGACGGAACCAAGAGACCCAGTACTTC. As protein: CAIHTSGRNQETQYF.

This clonotype was found many times. The CDR3 nucleotides are TGTGCCAGCAGTTTAATCTTATGGCCGTACAATGAGCAGTTCTTC. As protein: CASSLILWPYNEQFF. The rearrangement joins TRBV12-3 or TRBV12-4 to TRBJ2-1; the D is unclear. The CDR3 consists of 15 residues. Trimming removed 2 bases from V and 4 bases from J, with 12 bases in between.

This clonotype appeared many times. The V call is TRBV15, the J call TRBJ1-5; 12 nucleotides agree with TRBD1. The V gene end was trimmed by 3 bases and the J gene end by 0 bases; junction bases not matched to a gene: 0. The length of the CDR3 is 16 residues. Germline lookup yields CDR1 LNHNV and CDR2 YYDKDF (reference sequence). CDR3: CATSRGQGASNQPQHF. In nucleotides, the CDR3 is TGTGCCACCAGCAGGGGACAGGGGGCTAGCAATCAGCCCCAGCATTTT. Drawing the rest from reference TRBV15 and TRBJ1-5, the complete variable domain is DAMVIQNPRYQVTQFGKPVTLSCSQTLNHNVMYWYQQKSSQAPKLLFHYYDKDFNNEADTPDNFQSRRPNTSFCFLDIRSPGLGDTAMYLCATSRGQGASNQPQHFGDGTRLSIL.

This clonotype has a count of ten or more. The V gene is TRBV6-2 or TRBV6-3, the J gene TRBJ1-1; a possible D gene is TRBD1 (5 bases). The CDR3 runs 13 residues. Deletions cut 2 bases from V and 5 bases from J, with 9 bases between. The germline V gene has CDR1 MNHEY and CDR2 SVGEGT. The CDR3 DNA reads TGTGCCAGCAGTTACCAATGGGGGACTGAAGCTTTCTTT. This codes for CASSYQWGTEAFF.

This clonotype occurred many times. This chain connects TRBV7-2 to TRBJ1-1; the D gene is possibly TRBD1 (6 bases). The CDR3 extends over 16 amino acids. Germline V gives CDR1 SGHTA, CDR2 FQGNSA. V was shortened by 1 base and J by 6 bases, with 18 bases between the two germline ends. CDR3 coding DNA: TGTGCCAGCAGCTTAGGGTTGGGGGCGTGGGCCCCTGAAGCTTTCTTT. Protein product: CASSLGLGAWAPEAFF. Full variable domain (remainder filled in from reference TRBV7-2 and TRBJ1-1): GAGVSQSPSNKVTEKGKDVELRCDPISGHTALYWYRQSLGQGLEFLIYFQGNSAPDKSGLPSDRFSAERTGGSVSTLTIQRTQQEDSAVYLCASSLGLGAWAPEAFFGQGTRLTVV.

At least ten counts were recorded for this clonotype. The chain is built from TRBV12-5 and TRBJ2-2; D remains unclear. CDR3 size: 13 residues. The germline CDR1 and CDR2 sequences are LGHNT and FRNRAP. Between the trimmed V and J ends, which lost 6 bases and 4 bases, there was a span of 9 bases. The CDR3 DNA is TGTGCTAGTGGAACGGACGTCACCGGGGAGCTGTTTTTT. Its protein is CASGTDVTGELFF.

This clonotype was picked up many times. The CDR3 sequence: CASSPDGRNQPQHF. The CDR3 bases are TGCGCCAGCAGCCCGGACGGGAGGAATCAGCCCCAGCATTTT. V is TRBV5-1 and J is TRBJ1-5; the D is unclear. V was pared by 4 bases and J by 4 bases, with 12 bases between. Germline lookup yields CDR1 SGHRS and CDR2 YFSETQ. This CDR3 has 14 residues.

This clonotype appeared many times. The V and J genes are TRBV3-1 and TRBJ2-5; 11 bases map to TRBD2. Germline-derived CDR1 and CDR2 are LGHDT and YNNKEL (reference sequence). V shed 4 bases and J 5 bases; nucleotides not matched to a gene: 9. CDR3 length: 16 amino acids. The CDR3 bases are TGTGCCAGCAGCCGATCGACTAGCGGGGATAGCGAGACCCAGTACTTC. Its translation: CASSRSTSGDSETQYF.

The chain recombines TRBV20-1 with TRBJ2-1; either TRBD1 or TRBD2 may fit D (6 bases each). Trimming took off 6 bases at V and 0 bases at J, with 30 bases between the two ends. The V gene's germline CDR1 is DFQATT and CDR2 SNEGSKA (reference sequence). The CDR3 extends over 20 amino acids. In nucleotides, the CDR3 is TGCAGTGCCCAGACTCCGATCGGGGGCGGCGGAATGAGCTCCTACAATGAGCAGTTCTTC. Translation gives CSAQTPIGGGGMSSYNEQFF.

Worth noting for this clonotype: Given a much more abundant clone one base away, this may be a read error. The J gene is TRBJ2-3, the V gene TRBV10-3; either TRBD1 or TRBD2 may fit D (5 bases each). CDR3 size: 15 residues. The V end lost 10 bases, the J end lost 6 bases, and 23 bases lay between the germline ends. Germline CDR1 ENHRY, CDR2 SYGVKD. The CDR3 bases are TGTGCCACCTATCAACCAGGAATGGGGGAGGATACGCAGTATTTT. The encoded protein is CATYQPGMGEDTQYF.

This clonotype was picked up many times. This rearrangement joins TRBV30 to TRBJ2-7; 7 bases match TRBD2. Trimming removed 4 bases from V and 2 bases from J; junction bases left unmatched: 2. There are 12 residues in the CDR3. CDR1 GTSNPN and CDR2 SVGIG come from the germline V gene (reference sequence). The CDR3 loop is CAWNGGTYEQYF. The CDR3 coding sequence is TGTGCCTGGAACGGGGGGACCTACGAGCAGTACTTC.

This chain connects TRBV28 to TRBJ2-4; D may be TRBD1 or TRBD2 (6 bases each). The germline V and J ends were trimmed by 4 bases and 7 bases, with 14 bases remaining between them. Germline V lookup: CDR1 MDHEN, CDR2 SYDVKM. The CDR3 extends over 14 amino acids. CDR3 in amino acids: CASSSLGGGNIQYF. The CDR3 region has the DNA TGTGCCAGCAGTTCCCTAGGAGGGGGGAACATTCAGTACTTC.

This clonotype was seen repeatedly, ten times or more. The chain links TRBV20-1 to TRBJ1-1; TRBD1 is a possible D gene (5 bases). Per the germline V gene, CDR1 is DFQATT and CDR2 is SNEGSKA (reference sequence). V lost 4 bases and J 1 base, leaving 13 bases between the germline ends. CDR3 length equals 14 residues. The CDR3 DNA follows: TGCAGTGCTAAACCGGGACCATGGAACACTGAAGCTTTCTTT. Encoded protein: CSAKPGPWNTEAFF.

This clonotype has a handful of counts. The chain uses TRBV10-2 and TRBJ2-1; 8 nucleotides agree with TRBD2. This CDR3 region has 14 residues. Germline V CDR1 and CDR2: WSHSY, SAAADI. After removal of 6 bases from V and 7 bases from J, the junction contained 8 bases not matched to a gene. CDR3 nucleotide sequence: TGCGCCAGCAGGAGTCGACTAGCGCATAATGAGCAGTTCTTC. Translation: CASRSRLAHNEQFF.

Ten or more counts support this clonotype. The junction departs from germline at one end; a sequencing error may be responsible. V usage is TRBV10-3 and J usage is TRBJ2-3; weak D call: TRBD2 (6 bases). The CDR3 covers 14 residues. The germline V gene has CDR1 ENHRY and CDR2 SYGVKD. CDR3 in DNA: TGTGCCATCAGTGAAACGGGGACTTTCTACTCGCCAACCTTT. This encodes CAISETGTFYSPTF.

The table lists this clonotype with many counts. The chain has TRBV28 and TRBJ2-1, with 8 bases identical to TRBD2. V was clipped by 3 bases and J by 5 bases; unmatched bases: 9. Germline CDR1 reads MDHEN; CDR2 reads SYDVKM. This CDR3 comprises 16 residues. In DNA form, the CDR3 reads TGTGCCAGCAGTTTTAGCCCTCGGGGGGGAGACAATGAGCAGTTCTTC. Residues: CASSFSPRGGDNEQFF. The entire variable domain, with the rest obtained from reference TRBV28 and TRBJ2-1, is as follows: DVKVTQSSRYLVKRTGEKVFLECVQDMDHENMFWYRQDPGLGLRLIYFSYDVKMKEKGDIPEGYSVSREKKERFSLILESASTNQTSMYLCASSFSPRGGDNEQFFGPGTRLTVL.

V gene TRBV2 combines with J gene TRBJ2-5; D gene unclear. The germline CDR1 and CDR2 sequences are SNHLY and FYNNEI. Trimming left V 4 bases short and J 5 bases short, with 17 bases between. This CDR3 spans 15 amino acids. CDR3 in DNA: TGTGCCAGCAGTGCCCCCTCGATCATGCCGGAGACCCAGTACTTC. Amino acids: CASSAPSIMPETQYF.

This clonotype appeared many times. The chain is built from TRBV12-3 or TRBV12-4 and TRBJ1-2; no clear D. This CDR3 is built from 12 residues. V lost 3 bases and J 6 bases, leaving 8 bases between the germline ends. CDR3 residues: CASSFDVDGYTF. The CDR3 DNA is TGTGCCAGCAGTTTTGATGTGGATGGCTACACCTTC.

This clonotype was counted ten times or more. CDR3 nucleotide sequence: TGTGCCAGCCGGGGCGCTAGCGGGTTGGAGACCCAGTACTTC. This encodes CASRGASGLETQYF. The rearrangement uses TRBV7-2 and TRBJ2-5; TRBD2 matches at 8 bases. The CDR3 has 14 residues. Trimming removed 8 bases from V and 5 bases from J; junction bases left unmatched: 10. Germline assignment: CDR1 SGHTA and CDR2 FQGNSA.

This clonotype was observed many times. The genes are TRBV3-1 and TRBJ2-7; unclear D gene. The CDR3 covers 12 residues. V was trimmed by 1 base and J by 7 bases, leaving 8 bases between them. Germline lookup yields CDR1 LGHDT and CDR2 YNNKEL (reference sequence). The CDR3 bases are TGTGCCAGCAGCCAAGTTCGGACGGAGCAGTACTTC. Translation gives CASSQVRTEQYF.

J is TRBJ2-5 and V is TRBV7-3; D remains unclear. CDR3 length equals 16 residues. Per germline, CDR1 SGHTA and CDR2 FQGTGA. V was shortened by 2 bases and J by 0 bases, with 13 bases between the two germline ends. In DNA form, the CDR3 reads TGTGCCAGCAGCTTAGGTGGCCCCGAAAACCAAGAGACCCAGTACTTC. It encodes CASSLGGPENQETQYF.

At least ten counts were recorded for this clonotype. The chain carries TRBV3-1 and TRBJ2-5; D possibly matches TRBD1 or TRBD2 (5 bases each). Trimming left V 5 bases short and J 0 bases short, with 16 bases between. The CDR3 extends over 16 amino acids. Germline V gene lookup returns CDR1 LGHDT and CDR2 YNNKEL (reference sequence). The CDR3 region is CASSSMRDLYQETQYF. As DNA, the CDR3 is TGTGCCAGCAGCTCTATGAGGGACCTATACCAAGAGACCCAGTACTTC.

To note about this clonotype: Since a much larger clone is just one base distant, this may be a read error. The chain is built from TRBV6-2 or TRBV6-3 and TRBJ2-7, with 10 bases identical to TRBD2. Per the germline V gene, CDR1 is MNHEY and CDR2 is SVGEGT. This CDR3 has 15 amino acids. J was trimmed by 6 bases and V by 0 bases; bases with no gene match: 5. CDR3 in amino acids: CASSYSRLAGCEQYF. The CDR3 DNA sequence: TGTGCCAGCAGTTACTCGCGACTAGCGGGCTGCGAGCAGTACTTC.

This clonotype was found many times. DNA for the CDR3: TGTGCCAGCAGTGAAACAACAGGTAGCAATCAGCCCCAGCATTTT. It specifies CASSETTGSNQPQHF. V is TRBV6-1 and J is TRBJ1-5, with D tentatively TRBD1 (5 bases). The CDR3 contains 15 residues. Deletions cut 2 bases from V and 0 bases from J, with 8 bases between. Germline assignment: CDR1 MNHNS and CDR2 SASEGT.

Notes on this clonotype: This may arise from a read error, as a much more abundant clone is one base away. The genes are TRBV3-1 and TRBJ2-5; no definite D call. The CDR3 is made up of 14 amino acids. CDR1 is LGHDT, CDR2 YNNKEL, per germline (reference sequence). This CDR3 reads CANSQDPRRETQYF. For the CDR3, the DNA is TGTGCCAACAGCCAAGATCCGCGGCGGGAGACCCAGTACTTC.

This clonotype was counted many times. J is TRBJ2-3 and V is TRBV7-8; no clear D gene. This CDR3 is 12 amino acids long. CDR1 and CDR2 (germline): SGHVS, FQNEAQ. The V gene lost 5 bases and the J gene lost 6 bases, with 9 bases spanning the gap. In DNA, the CDR3 is TGTGCCAGCAGCATACTGGCGGATACGCAGTATTTT. Translating it yields CASSILADTQYF.

Ten or more counts support this clonotype. This rearrangement joins TRBV11-2 to TRBJ2-1, with D possibly TRBD2 on 6 matching bases. The CDR3 spans 14 residues. Germline assignment: CDR1 SGHAT and CDR2 FQNNGV. Trimming cost V 4 bases and J 5 bases, with 12 bases left between them. CDR3 coding DNA: TGTGCCAGCAGCTCCTGGGGACTTGACAATGAGCAGTTCTTC. Encoded protein: CASSSWGLDNEQFF.

This rearrangement joins TRBV6-5 to TRBJ2-3; D perhaps matches TRBD1 (6 bases). The CDR3 sequence is 12 residues long. Germline V gene lookup returns CDR1 MNHEY and CDR2 SVGAGI. V was pared by 7 bases and J by 9 bases, with 14 bases between. The CDR3 region is CASKVTQGTQYF. The CDR3 nucleotides read TGTGCCAGCAAGGTCACCCAGGGGACGCAGTATTTT.

This clonotype has ten or more counts. This rearrangement joins TRBV27 to TRBJ2-6; D might be TRBD1 or TRBD2, each matching 6 bases. Germline V gene lookup returns CDR1 MNHEY and CDR2 SMNVEV (reference sequence). V was clipped by 5 bases and J by 2 bases, with 7 bases between them. This CDR3 comprises 14 residues. The CDR3: CASSRGPGANVLTF. CDR3 nucleotide sequence: TGTGCCAGCAGTCGGGGGCCTGGGGCCAACGTCCTGACTTTC.

This clonotype was recorded many times. The chain uses TRBV29-1 and TRBJ2-1, with D possibly being TRBD2 (6 bases). Germline assignment: CDR1 SQVTM and CDR2 ANQGSEA. The CDR3 totals 15 residues. Trimming cost V 5 bases and J 0 bases, with 14 bases left between them. CDR3 coding DNA: TGCAGCGTTTGGCTAGCGTCGAGCTCCTACAATGAGCAGTTCTTC. This encodes CSVWLASSSYNEQFF.

This clonotype was counted many times. V and J are TRBV9 and TRBJ2-1; TRBD1 might be the D (6 bases). The ends were cut back, 1 base at V and 0 bases at J, with 11 bases in the middle. The CDR3 has 16 residues. Germline V gene lookup returns CDR1 SGDLS and CDR2 YYNGEE. CDR3 region: CASSVRGRGSYNEQFF. The CDR3 DNA reads TGTGCCAGCAGCGTAAGGGGGAGAGGCTCCTACAATGAGCAGTTCTTC.

This clonotype was counted at least ten times. In DNA, the CDR3 is TGCGCCAGCAGCTTAACAGGGAAGGCCATGAACACTGAAGCTTTCTTT. Protein product: CASSLTGKAMNTEAFF. The rearrangement links TRBV5-1 to TRBJ1-1; weak D call: TRBD1 (6 bases). Trimming stripped 2 bases from V and 0 bases from J, with 14 bases between. This CDR3 is 16 amino acids long. Germline V gene sequence: CDR1 SGHRS, CDR2 YFSETQ.